Listed below are T cell receptor beta chains from one sample, sequenced in a study of blood T cell repertoires in COVID-19. Only in-frame clones appear in the TCRdb table, and some are missing; sequencing was by immunoSEQ multiplex PCR. The sample lists 70,000 to 80,000 clones, about four fifths occurring once. Material: peripheral blood. The receptors here all came from a man aged 50 to 60 with acute or convalescent COVID-19. CDR3s include the opening cysteine and the closing phenylalanine or tryptophan. D genes are given only for firm matches. For some rows the clone size is stated as once, few or many, or as a class when expanded; others skip it.

>TRBJ1-1|TRBD1|TRBV4-2|.
CASSLIQGGTEAFF
TGTGCCAGCAGCCTCATACAGGGGGGCACTGAAGCTTTCTTT
>TRBJ1-1|.|TRBV7-3|.
CASSLGGVSTEAFF
TGTGCCAGCAGCCTCGGGGGGGTGAGCACTGAAGCTTTCTTT
>TRBJ2-7|.|TRBV27|.
CASSFLDRLGFHEQYF
TGTGCCAGCAGTTTCTTGGATCGACTAGGTTTCCACGAGCAGTACTTC
>TRBJ2-3|.|TRBV11-3|.
CASSLGLTDTQYF
TGTGCCAGCAGCTTAGGGCTGACAGATACGCAGTATTTT
>TRBJ2-7|.|TRBV5-4|.
CASRPGGGTYEQYF
TGTGCCAGCAGACCCGGCGGAGGGACCTACGAGCAGTACTTC
>TRBJ1-2|.|TRBV11-1|few
CASSLAASPVYGYTF
TGTGCCAGCAGCTTAGCGGCCTCTCCCGTCTATGGCTACACCTTC
>TRBJ2-3|TRBD1|TRBV7-3|.
CASSQTGVGTDTQYF
TGTGCCAGCAGTCAGACAGGGGTTGGCACAGATACGCAGTATTTT
>TRBJ1-5|TRBD1|TRBV15|.
CATSRDPNRDRVHF
TGTGCCACCAGCAGAGACCCGAACCGGGACAGGGTCCATTTT
>TRBJ1-5|.|TRBV7-8|.
CASSLGGLQPQHF
TGTGCCAGCAGCTTAGGAGGGTTACAGCCCCAGCATTTT
>TRBJ1-2|.|TRBV7-2|.
CASSENGGVYGYTF
TGTGCCAGCAGCGAAAATGGGGGGGTCTATGGCTACACCTTC
>TRBJ2-7|TRBD2|TRBV13|.
CASSSLAGGSTYEQYF
TGTGCCAGCAGCTCCCTAGCGGGGGGGTCGACCTACGAGCAGTACTTC
>TRBJ1-1|TRBD1|TRBV9|.
CASSPWDSPTLEAFF
TGTGCCAGCAGCCCTTGGGACAGTCCTACCCTTGAAGCTTTCTTT
>TRBJ1-6|.|TRBV28|.
CASSSTGLSSPLHF
TGTGCCAGCAGTTCAACAGGGTTGTCTTCACCCCTCCACTTT
>TRBJ1-6|TRBD1|TRBV4-3|.
CASSPGTGGSSPLHF
TGCGCCAGCAGCCCCGGGACAGGGGGCAGTTCACCCCTCCACTTT
>TRBJ2-1|.|TRBV7-2|.
CASSLAGQPEQFF
TGTGCCAGCAGCTTAGCTGGGCAACCAGAGCAGTTCTTC
>TRBJ1-4|.|TRBV6-1|.
CASSEEGTNEKLFF
TGTGCCAGCAGTGAAGAGGGGACTAATGAAAAACTGTTTTTT
>TRBJ2-3|.|TRBV4-3|.
CASSPRRDPADTQYF
TGCGCCAGCAGCCCTCGGCGGGATCCTGCAGATACGCAGTATTTT
>TRBJ2-1|.|TRBV6-6|.
CASSYSRPASYNEQFF
TGTGCCAGCAGTTACTCGAGGCCCGCCTCCTACAATGAGCAGTTCTTC
>TRBJ2-7|TRBD2|TRBV28|once
CASSSPGLADFSYEQYF
TGTGCCAGCAGTTCTCCGGGACTAGCGGATTTTTCCTACGAGCAGTACTTC
>TRBJ1-5|.|TRBV5-6|.
CASSLFSSVYNQPQHF
TGTGCCAGCAGCTTGTTTAGTTCTGTTTACAATCAGCCCCAGCATTTT
>TRBJ2-2|.|TRBV19|.
CASSPQLTGELFF
TGTGCCAGTAGTCCCCAATTGACCGGGGAGCTGTTTTTT
>TRBJ2-3|.|TRBV19|.
CASSIVEQKIDTQYF
TGTGCCAGTAGTATAGTGGAACAGAAGATAGATACGCAGTATTTT
>TRBJ2-1|.|TRBV2|.
CASSLAGYNEQFF
TGTGCCAGCAGCCTTGCGGGATACAATGAGCAGTTCTTC
>TRBJ1-4|.|TRBV7-9|.
CASSLAGVSEKLFF
TGTGCCAGCAGCCTGGCGGGGGTGTCCGAAAAACTGTTTTTT
>TRBJ1-1|.|TRBV7-9|.
CASRLQGGLTEAFF
TGTGCCAGCAGGTTACAAGGGGGTCTCACTGAAGCTTTCTTT
>TRBJ2-7|TRBD1|TRBV5-6|.
CASSRTGIGSYEQYF
TGTGCCAGCAGCCGGACAGGAATAGGTTCTTACGAGCAGTACTTC
>TRBJ2-3|.|TRBV11-2|.
CASSFRQTLFTDTQYF
TGTGCCAGCAGCTTTCGACAGACACTATTCACAGATACGCAGTATTTT
>TRBJ2-7|.|TRBV10-3|few
CAIRETGLEQYF
TGTGCCATCAGAGAAACAGGGCTCGAGCAGTACTTC
>TRBJ1-1|.|TRBV5-1|.
CASSLAIVNTEAFF
TGCGCCAGCAGCTTGGCCATAGTGAACACTGAAGCTTTCTTT
>TRBJ2-1|.|TRBV7-9|.
CASSPIRDSAYNEQFF
TGTGCCAGCAGCCCAATCCGGGACTCCGCCTACAATGAGCAGTTCTTC
>TRBJ2-1|.|TRBV21-1|.
CASSNHSIAGPSYNEQFF
TGTGCCAGCAGCAACCACTCAATAGCGGGTCCCTCCTACAATGAGCAGTTCTTC
>TRBJ2-3|TRBD2|TRBV5-4|.
CASSSGTSGSTDTQYF
TGTGCCAGCAGCTCTGGGACTAGCGGGAGTACAGATACGCAGTATTTT
>TRBJ1-2|.|TRBV15|.
CATSRDQQGIGGYTF
TGTGCCACCAGCAGAGATCAGCAGGGGATAGGCGGCTACACCTTC
>TRBJ1-2|.|TRBV5-1|.
CASRPTAGENYGYTF
TGCGCCAGCAGGCCGACGGCAGGGGAAAACTATGGCTACACCTTC
>TRBJ1-2|TRBD1|TRBV30|few
CAWSDEGALVGYTF
TGTGCCTGGAGTGACGAGGGGGCTCTGGTCGGCTACACCTTC
>TRBJ1-2|.|TRBV28|.
CASSLVRAQGNYGYTF
TGTGCCAGCAGTTTGGTCAGGGCGCAGGGTAACTATGGCTACACCTTC
>TRBJ2-6|.|TRBV5-1|.
CASSLFRSGANVLTF
TGCGCCAGCAGCTTATTCCGCTCTGGGGCCAACGTCCTGACTTTC
>TRBJ2-3|TRBD2|TRBV27|.
CATSGGAADTQYF
TGTGCCACAAGCGGGGGGGCCGCAGATACGCAGTATTTT
>TRBJ2-2|.|TRBV11-1|.
CASSLESTGELFF
TGTGCCAGCAGCTTAGAATCTACCGGGGAGCTGTTTTTT
>TRBJ2-7|.|TRBV27|once
CASSADSSYEQYF
TGTGCCAGCAGTGCTGATAGCTCCTACGAGCAGTACTTC